This T cell receptor (beta chain) was documented in a study of blood T cell repertoires in COVID-19. Study overall: Acute and convalescent COVID-19 samples came from the United States, Italy and Spain. T cells, B-cell-depleted T cells, or PBMCs provided the cDNA or gDNA that served as material.

This CDR3 region has 14 residues. J gave up 4 bases and V 7 bases, and 8 bases lay outside the gene matches. Germline CDR1 is SGHRS and CDR2 is YFSETQ. Per the original methods: Researchers report that nucleated cell counts were estimated from reference gene primer amplification. Clones were sequenced by immunoSEQ multiplex PCR, and TCRdb holds only the in-frame ones, with some missing. V, J and clone size derive from that table, while D and trimming were established from the DNA sequence. The sample consists of 150,000 to 200,000 clones, 90% of them appearing once. The source material was peripheral blood. This receptor was obtained from a man aged 60 to 69 with active or convalescent COVID-19. This sequence joins TRBV5-1 and TRBJ1-1, with TRBD1 matching over 9 bases. CDR3 in DNA: TGCGCCAGCGCGGGGACAGGGTCGGGCACTGAAGCTTTCTTT. Amino acids: CASAGTGSGTEAFF.